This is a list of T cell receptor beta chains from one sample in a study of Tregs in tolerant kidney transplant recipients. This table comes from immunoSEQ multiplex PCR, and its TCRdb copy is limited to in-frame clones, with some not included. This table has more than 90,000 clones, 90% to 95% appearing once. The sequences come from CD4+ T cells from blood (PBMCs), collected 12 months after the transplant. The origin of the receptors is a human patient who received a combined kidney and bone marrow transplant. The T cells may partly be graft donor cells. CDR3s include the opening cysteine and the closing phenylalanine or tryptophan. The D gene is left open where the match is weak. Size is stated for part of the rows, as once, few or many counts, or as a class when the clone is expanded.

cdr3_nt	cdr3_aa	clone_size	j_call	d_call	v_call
TGTGCCAGCAGCCCCCGGTCGGACAGAGGGGAGCTGTTTTTT	CASSPRSDRGELFF	once	TRBJ2-2	-	TRBV7-2
TGTGCCAGCATCTCCGTCCCCGGGGTTAACTATGGCTACACCTTC	CASISVPGVNYGYTF	-	TRBJ1-2	-	TRBV28
TGTGCCAGCAGCGTAGATCCCGGGGTGGGCAATGAGCAGTTCTTC	CASSVDPGVGNEQFF	-	TRBJ2-1	-	TRBV9
TGCGCCAGCAGCGTCGAGAAGTTCAGCGCTGAAGCTTTCTTT	CASSVEKFSAEAFF	-	TRBJ1-1	-	TRBV10-2
TGTGCCAGCAGCTCCCCCGGAGGCAGTAATTCACCCCTCCACTTT	CASSSPGGSNSPLHF	-	TRBJ1-6	-	TRBV7-9
TGTGCCAGCAGCTTAGCGTCCTCAGATACGCAGTATTTT	CASSLASSDTQYF	-	TRBJ2-3	-	TRBV7-6
TGTGCCAGCAGCCTGACAGTCTCGAATTCACCCCTCCACTTT	CASSLTVSNSPLHF	-	TRBJ1-6	-	TRBV16
TGTGCCAGCAGCTTAGGGGGAGCACTAGCGGGAGCCGGGGAGCTGTTTTTT	CASSLGGALAGAGELFF	-	TRBJ2-2	TRBD2	TRBV7-4
TGCGCCAGCAGCCAAGAATTTGGGGGGTTCGCCGATGTTCCGCTTTACAATGAGCAGTTCTTC	CASSQEFGGFADVPLYNEQFF	-	TRBJ2-1	-	TRBV4-3
TGTGCCAGCAGCGTAGGGATCGGGAGGGGGGAAAAACTGTTTTTT	CASSVGIGRGEKLFF	-	TRBJ1-4	-	TRBV9
TGTGCCAGCAGTTTAGGACAGGGGAGTTCACCCCTCCACTTT	CASSLGQGSSPLHF	-	TRBJ1-6	TRBD1	TRBV28
TGCAGCGTTGAATCCTTGGGCAGGGGATACAATGAGCAGTTCTTC	CSVESLGRGYNEQFF	-	TRBJ2-1	-	TRBV29-1
TGTGCCAGCAGCTTCACGCAGGGGGCCGGCACTGAAGCTTTCTTT	CASSFTQGAGTEAFF	-	TRBJ1-1	TRBD1	TRBV7-2
TGTGCCAGCAGTTTACAGGGATGGACTGAAGCTTTCTTT	CASSLQGWTEAFF	once	TRBJ1-1	-	TRBV28
TGTGCCAGCAGCAACAGGGTTAGCACAGATACGCAGTATTTT	CASSNRVSTDTQYF	-	TRBJ2-3	-	TRBV5-4
TGTGCCAGCAGCTTAGGGGCAAAACAAGAGACCCAGTACTTC	CASSLGAKQETQYF	-	TRBJ2-5	-	TRBV11-3
TGTGCCAGCAGTGTAGAGCCTAATAGGGGCGATGAGCAGTTCTTC	CASSVEPNRGDEQFF	-	TRBJ2-1	-	TRBV2
TGTGCCAGTAGATCCAGGGGGCAGTTTGAAAAACTGTTTTTT	CASRSRGQFEKLFF	few	TRBJ1-4	TRBD1	TRBV19
TGTGCCAGTAGTAAGACTAAATCCTACGAGCAGTACTTC	CASSKTKSYEQYF	-	TRBJ2-7	-	TRBV19
TGTGCCAGCAGTGAGAGACTAGCCGATCAGCCCCAGCATTTT	CASSERLADQPQHF	-	TRBJ1-5	-	TRBV2
TGTGCCAGCAGCTTAGGAATGCGGGTCGAGCAGTACTTC	CASSLGMRVEQYF	-	TRBJ2-7	-	TRBV7-2
TGCAGTGTATTGAGAGAGACCCAGTACTTC	CSVLRETQYF	-	TRBJ2-5	-	TRBV20-1
TGCGCCAGCAGCCAAGATCGGGGGACGCTAGCTAACTATGGCTACACCTTC	CASSQDRGTLANYGYTF	-	TRBJ1-2	-	TRBV4-1
TGTGCCAGCAGCATAGACAGGGGTGGATATAATTCCCCCCTCCACTTT	CASSIDRGGYNSPLHF	-	TRBJ1-6	TRBD1	TRBV5-4
TGTGCCACGAGCGGACTAGCGGGTTTAGAGACCCAGTACTTC	CATSGLAGLETQYF	-	TRBJ2-5	TRBD2	TRBV19
TGTGCCAGCAGCCCCGGACAGGGGCACTCCTACGAGCAGTACTTC	CASSPGQGHSYEQYF	once	TRBJ2-7	TRBD1	TRBV9
TGTGCCAGCAGCAAGTTACAGGACCTTTACTTC	CASSKLQDLYF	-	TRBJ2-7	-	TRBV21-1
TGTGCCAGCAGCCGACTGGGGCCAATCGGCTACAATGAGCAGTTCTTC	CASSRLGPIGYNEQFF	-	TRBJ2-1	-	TRBV14
TGTGCCAGCAGCCCCCGGGACAGGGACTATGGCTACACCTTC	CASSPRDRDYGYTF	-	TRBJ1-2	TRBD1	TRBV7-8
TGTGCCAGCAGTGCCGACAGGGCTGTGGCTCAGCCCCAGCATTTT	CASSADRAVAQPQHF	-	TRBJ1-5	TRBD1	TRBV28
TGTGCCATCAGTTCTCCCGGGACTAGTAAGACCCAGTACTTC	CAISSPGTSKTQYF	-	TRBJ2-5	TRBD2	TRBV10-3
TGTGCCAGCAGCTTGGCTAGCGGTTACAATGAGCAGTTCTTC	CASSLASGYNEQFF	-	TRBJ2-1	TRBD2	TRBV11-2
TGTGCCAGCAGCCAAGAAAGGCTAGGTGGCTACACCTTC	CASSQERLGGYTF	-	TRBJ1-2	-	TRBV14
TGTGCCAGCTCACCCAGTTCAGATACGCAGTATTTT	CASSPSSDTQYF	-	TRBJ2-3	-	TRBV18
TGTGCCAGTATGGCGGGGGACCGCTACGAGCAGTACTTC	CASMAGDRYEQYF	-	TRBJ2-7	TRBD2	TRBV19
TGTGCCAGCAGCTCGGGACAGGGGGCCGGGGAGCTGTTTTTT	CASSSGQGAGELFF	-	TRBJ2-2	TRBD1	TRBV11-1
TGTGCCAGCAGACTTAACACCGGGGAGCTGTTTTTT	CASRLNTGELFF	-	TRBJ2-2	-	TRBV7-3
TGCGCCAGCAGCTTGCCAGGGCGGGAGACCCAGTACTTC	CASSLPGRETQYF	-	TRBJ2-5	-	TRBV5-1
TGTGCCAGTAGTAGCGGGGGTTCTAGAGAGACCCAGTACTTC	CASSSGGSRETQYF	-	TRBJ2-5	TRBD2	TRBV19
TGTGCCAGCAGTCCCTATATCGGGACTAGCGGGAGAAATGAGCAGTTCTTC	CASSPYIGTSGRNEQFF	-	TRBJ2-1	TRBD2	TRBV25-1
TGTGCCAGCAGCTTAGGGGACAGGGCGGCATCTTCTCATCAAGAGACCCAGTACTTC	CASSLGDRAASSHQETQYF	-	TRBJ2-5	TRBD1	TRBV11-3
TGTGCCAGTAGTGATCCGGGACAGGGGTCCTACGAGCAGTACTTC	CASSDPGQGSYEQYF	once	TRBJ2-7	TRBD1	TRBV19
TGTGCCAGCAGTCTTCCCGGGGGGCTGGCTGAAGCTTTCTTT	CASSLPGGLAEAFF	-	TRBJ1-1	-	TRBV6-6
TGTGCCAGCAGGAGGGGGGGGCAGGGCATCCGCTCCTACGAGCAGTACTTC	CASRRGGQGIRSYEQYF	-	TRBJ2-7	-	TRBV6-4
TGTGCCAGCAGCCTGCGGACTAGCGGGAGTATGAGCACAGATACGCAGTATTTT	CASSLRTSGSMSTDTQYF	once	TRBJ2-3	TRBD2	TRBV11-2
TGTGCCAGTAGTCTATTTGAGGGACAGCACTATGGCTACACCTTC	CASSLFEGQHYGYTF	-	TRBJ1-2	TRBD1	TRBV19